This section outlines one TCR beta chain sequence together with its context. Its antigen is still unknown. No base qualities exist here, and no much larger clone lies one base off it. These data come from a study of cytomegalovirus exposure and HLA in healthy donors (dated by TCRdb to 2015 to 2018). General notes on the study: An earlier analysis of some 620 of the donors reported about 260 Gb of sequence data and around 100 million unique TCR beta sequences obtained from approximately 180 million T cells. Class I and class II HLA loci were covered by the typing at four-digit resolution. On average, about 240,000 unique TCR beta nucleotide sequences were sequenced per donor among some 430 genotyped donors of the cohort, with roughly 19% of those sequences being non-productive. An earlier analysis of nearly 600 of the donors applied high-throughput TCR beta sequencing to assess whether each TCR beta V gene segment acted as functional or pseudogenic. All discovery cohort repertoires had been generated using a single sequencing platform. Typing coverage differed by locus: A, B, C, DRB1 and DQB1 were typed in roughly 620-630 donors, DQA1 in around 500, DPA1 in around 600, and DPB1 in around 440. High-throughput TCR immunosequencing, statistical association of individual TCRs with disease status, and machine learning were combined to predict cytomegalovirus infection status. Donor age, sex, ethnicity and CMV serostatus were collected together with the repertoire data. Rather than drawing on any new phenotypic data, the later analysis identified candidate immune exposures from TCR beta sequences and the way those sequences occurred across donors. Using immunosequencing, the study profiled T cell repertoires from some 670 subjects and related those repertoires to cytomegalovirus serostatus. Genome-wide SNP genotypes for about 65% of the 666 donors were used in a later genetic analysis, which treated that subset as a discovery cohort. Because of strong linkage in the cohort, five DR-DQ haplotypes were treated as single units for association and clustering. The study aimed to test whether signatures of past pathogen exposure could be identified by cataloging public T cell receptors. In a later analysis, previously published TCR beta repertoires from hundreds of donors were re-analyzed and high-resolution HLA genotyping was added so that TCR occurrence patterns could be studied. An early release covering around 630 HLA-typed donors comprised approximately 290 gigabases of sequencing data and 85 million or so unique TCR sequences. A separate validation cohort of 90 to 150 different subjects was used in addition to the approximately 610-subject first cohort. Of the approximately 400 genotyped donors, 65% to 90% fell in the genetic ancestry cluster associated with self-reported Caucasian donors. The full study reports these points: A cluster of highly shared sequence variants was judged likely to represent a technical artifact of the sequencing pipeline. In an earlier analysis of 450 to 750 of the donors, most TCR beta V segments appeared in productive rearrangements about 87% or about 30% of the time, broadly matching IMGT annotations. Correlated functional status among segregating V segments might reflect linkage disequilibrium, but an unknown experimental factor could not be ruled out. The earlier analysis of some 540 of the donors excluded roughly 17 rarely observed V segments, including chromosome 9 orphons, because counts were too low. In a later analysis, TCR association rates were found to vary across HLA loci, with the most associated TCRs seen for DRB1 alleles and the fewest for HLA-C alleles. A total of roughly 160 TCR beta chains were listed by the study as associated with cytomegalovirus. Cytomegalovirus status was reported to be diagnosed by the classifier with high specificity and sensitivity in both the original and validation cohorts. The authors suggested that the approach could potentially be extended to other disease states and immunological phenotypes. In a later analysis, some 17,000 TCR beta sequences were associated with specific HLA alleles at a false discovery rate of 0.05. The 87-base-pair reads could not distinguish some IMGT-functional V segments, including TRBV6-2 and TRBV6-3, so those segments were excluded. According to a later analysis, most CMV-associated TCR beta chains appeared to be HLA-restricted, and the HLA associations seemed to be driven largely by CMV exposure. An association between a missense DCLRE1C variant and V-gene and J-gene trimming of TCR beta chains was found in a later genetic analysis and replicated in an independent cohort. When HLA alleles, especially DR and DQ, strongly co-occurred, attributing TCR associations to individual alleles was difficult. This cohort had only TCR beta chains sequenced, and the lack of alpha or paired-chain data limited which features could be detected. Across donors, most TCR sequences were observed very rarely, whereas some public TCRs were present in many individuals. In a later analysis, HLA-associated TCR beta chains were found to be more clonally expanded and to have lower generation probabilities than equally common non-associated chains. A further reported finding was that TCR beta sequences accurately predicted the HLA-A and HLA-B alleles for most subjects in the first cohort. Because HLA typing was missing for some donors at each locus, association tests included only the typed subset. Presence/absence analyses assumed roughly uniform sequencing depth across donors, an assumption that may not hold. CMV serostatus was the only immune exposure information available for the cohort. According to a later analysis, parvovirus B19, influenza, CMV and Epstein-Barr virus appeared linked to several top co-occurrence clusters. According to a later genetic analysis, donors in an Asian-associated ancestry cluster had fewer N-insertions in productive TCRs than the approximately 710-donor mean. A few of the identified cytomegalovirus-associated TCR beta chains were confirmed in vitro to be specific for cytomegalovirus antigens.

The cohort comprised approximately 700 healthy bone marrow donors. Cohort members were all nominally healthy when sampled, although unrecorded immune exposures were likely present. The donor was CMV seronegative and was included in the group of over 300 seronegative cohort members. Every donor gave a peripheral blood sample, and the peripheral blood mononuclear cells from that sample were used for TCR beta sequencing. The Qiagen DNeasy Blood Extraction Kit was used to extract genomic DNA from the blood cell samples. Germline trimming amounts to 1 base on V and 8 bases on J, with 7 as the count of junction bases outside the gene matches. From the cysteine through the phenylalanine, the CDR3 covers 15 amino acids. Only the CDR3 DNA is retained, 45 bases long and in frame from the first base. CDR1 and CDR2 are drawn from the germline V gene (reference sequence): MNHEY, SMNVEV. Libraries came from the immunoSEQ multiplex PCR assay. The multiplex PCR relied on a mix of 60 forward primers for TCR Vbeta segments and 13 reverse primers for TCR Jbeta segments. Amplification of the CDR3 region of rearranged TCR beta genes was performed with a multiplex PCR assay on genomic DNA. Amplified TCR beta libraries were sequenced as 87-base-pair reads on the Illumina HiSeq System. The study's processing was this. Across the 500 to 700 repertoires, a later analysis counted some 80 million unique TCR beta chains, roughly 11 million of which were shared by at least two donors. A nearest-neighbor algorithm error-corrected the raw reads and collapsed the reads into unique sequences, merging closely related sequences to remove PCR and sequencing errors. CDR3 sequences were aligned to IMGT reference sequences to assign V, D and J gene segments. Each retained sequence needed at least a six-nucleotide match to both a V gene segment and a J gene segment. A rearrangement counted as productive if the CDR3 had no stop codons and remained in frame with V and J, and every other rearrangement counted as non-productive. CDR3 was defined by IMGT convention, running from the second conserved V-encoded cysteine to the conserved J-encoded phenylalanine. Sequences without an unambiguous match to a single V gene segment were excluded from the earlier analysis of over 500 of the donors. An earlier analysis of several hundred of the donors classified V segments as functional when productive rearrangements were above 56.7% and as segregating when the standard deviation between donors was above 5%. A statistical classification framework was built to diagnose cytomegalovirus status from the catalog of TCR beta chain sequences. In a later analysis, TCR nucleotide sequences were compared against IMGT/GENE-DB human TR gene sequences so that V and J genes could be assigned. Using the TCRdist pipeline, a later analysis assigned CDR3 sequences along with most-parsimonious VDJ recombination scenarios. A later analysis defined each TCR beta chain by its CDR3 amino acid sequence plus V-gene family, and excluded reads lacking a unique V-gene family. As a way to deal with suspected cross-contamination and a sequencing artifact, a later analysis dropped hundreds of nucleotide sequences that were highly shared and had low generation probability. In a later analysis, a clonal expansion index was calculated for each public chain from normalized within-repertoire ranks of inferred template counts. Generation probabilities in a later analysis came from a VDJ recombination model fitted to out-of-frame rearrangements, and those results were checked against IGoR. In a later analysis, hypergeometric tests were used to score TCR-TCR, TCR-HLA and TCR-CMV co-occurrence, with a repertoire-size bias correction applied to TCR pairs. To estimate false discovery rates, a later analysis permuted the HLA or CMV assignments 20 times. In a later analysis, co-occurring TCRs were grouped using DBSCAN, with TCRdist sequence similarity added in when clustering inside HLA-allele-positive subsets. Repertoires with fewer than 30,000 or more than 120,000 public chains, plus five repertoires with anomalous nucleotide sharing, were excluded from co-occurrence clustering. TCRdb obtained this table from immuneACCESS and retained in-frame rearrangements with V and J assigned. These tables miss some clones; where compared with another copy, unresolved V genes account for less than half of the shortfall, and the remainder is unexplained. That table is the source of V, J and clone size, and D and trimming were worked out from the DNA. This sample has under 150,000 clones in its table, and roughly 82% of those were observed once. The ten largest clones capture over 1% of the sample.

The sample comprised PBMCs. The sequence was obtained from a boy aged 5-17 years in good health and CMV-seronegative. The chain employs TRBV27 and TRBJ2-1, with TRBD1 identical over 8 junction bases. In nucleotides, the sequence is TGTGCCAGCAGTTTATGGCCCGGACAGGGCTATGAGCAGTTCTTC. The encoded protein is CASSLWPGQGYEQFF.